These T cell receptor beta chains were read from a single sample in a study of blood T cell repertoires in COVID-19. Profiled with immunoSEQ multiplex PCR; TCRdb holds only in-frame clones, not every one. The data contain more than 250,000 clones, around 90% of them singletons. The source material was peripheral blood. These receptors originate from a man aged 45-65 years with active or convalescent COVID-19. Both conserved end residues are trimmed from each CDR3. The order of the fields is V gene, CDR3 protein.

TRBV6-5	ASSYSGATHEAF
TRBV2	ASSEESGQF
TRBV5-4	ASSFGGGGQGGEKLF
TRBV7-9	ASSPPEGDRDTGELF
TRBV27	ASSLSVAGINEQY
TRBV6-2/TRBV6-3	ASSVNEGRTF
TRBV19	ASRGHPNTEAF
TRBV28	ASSGQVTEAF
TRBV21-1	ASSSGDSNQPQH
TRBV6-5	ASREGALNTGELF
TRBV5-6	ASSLGPGYNSPLH
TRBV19	ASSILRQGARDGYT
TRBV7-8	ASSSQGQPLH
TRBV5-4	ASSFYAGRSEQF
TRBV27	ASSLNQDFYGYT